A single sample gave rise to the 10 T cell receptor beta chains below, sequenced in a study of T-cell reconstitution after alpha-beta-depleted transplantation in children. During its preparation, the TCRbeta library received unique molecular identifiers. MiXCR, applied by TCRdb to the PCR reads, yields one record per CDR3 protein. The sample has over 200,000 distinct CDR3 sequences, roughly 10% seen once. The sample in question was PBMCs from the stem cell graft donor, obtained from the stem cell graft. The receptors shown here come from a human donor who donated a stem cell graft to a child with acute lymphoblastic leukemia.

This clonotype was detected many times. The gene calls are TRBV4-1 and TRBJ1-1; 7 nucleotides agree with TRBD1. Germline values: CDR1 MGHRA, CDR2 YSYEKL. J was trimmed by 1 base and V by 5 bases; bases with no gene match: 4. The CDR3 spans 14 residues. CDR3 sequence: CASSWGTENTEAFF. The CDR3 nucleotides are TGCGCCAGCAGCTGGGGGACAGAGAACACTGAAGCTTTCTTT.

This clonotype has ten or more counts. This chain links TRBV5-1 with TRBJ1-1; D is uncertain. Germline CDR1 and CDR2: SGHRS and YFSETQ. The CDR3 runs 15 residues. Between the trimmed V and J ends, which lost 5 bases and 2 bases, there was a span of 16 bases. Here the CDR3 DNA reads TGCGCCAGCAGGGGTAGTATTGCCTCTAACACTGAAGCTTTCTTT. Translated, it gives CASRGSIASNTEAFF. The full variable domain, with the rest looked up from reference TRBV5-1 and TRBJ1-1, is KAGVTQTPRYLIKTRGQQVTLSCSPISGHRSVSWYQQTPGQGLQFLFEYFSETQRNKGNFPGRFSGRQFSNSRSEMNVSTLELGDSALYLCASRGSIASNTEAFFGQGTRLTVV.

In its sample, this clonotype was seen many times. Here the CDR3 reads CSVEDMNQGLGDGYTF. CDR3 coding DNA: TGCAGCGTTGAAGATATGAACCAGGGCCTAGGGGATGGCTACACCTTC. V usage is TRBV29-1 and J usage is TRBJ1-2; tentatively, D is TRBD1 (5 bases). The CDR3 consists of 16 residues. Germline CDR1 and CDR2: SQVTM and ANQGSEA. Trimming removed 0 bases at V and 6 bases at J, with 20 bases between.

This clonotype occurred many times. V usage is TRBV27 and J usage is TRBJ1-2; D is perhaps TRBD1 (6 bases). In germline, CDR1 is MNHEY, CDR2 SMNVEV (reference sequence). Deletions cut 4 bases from V and 8 bases from J, with 23 bases between. This CDR3 region has 16 residues. The CDR3 bases are TGTGCCAGCAGTTGGGGAGCGGACGTGAGGGGGGGAGGCTACACCTTC. Protein product: CASSWGADVRGGGYTF.

The chain employs TRBV20-1 and TRBJ1-1, with 9 bases aligning to TRBD1. This CDR3 has 15 residues. The V gene's germline CDR1 is DFQATT and CDR2 SNEGSKA (reference sequence). V lost 1 base to trimming and J lost 3 bases; unmatched junction nucleotides: 6. Here the CDR3 reads CSARGTGERDTEAFF. Written as DNA, the CDR3 is TGCAGTGCTAGAGGGACAGGGGAAAGGGACACTGAAGCTTTCTTT.

V and J are TRBV9 and TRBJ1-2; D perhaps matches TRBD1 (5 bases). V lost 3 bases and J lost 4, with 19 bases in between. Germline values: CDR1 SGDLS, CDR2 YYNGEE. The CDR3 consists of 16 residues. Written as DNA, the CDR3 is TGTGCCAGCAGCGCCCATGTGGACACCGGACGCTATGGCTACACCTTC. Translation gives CASSAHVDTGRYGYTF.

A note on this clonotype: A much larger clone differs by one base, so this may be a read error. Because it lacks the conserved phenylalanine or tryptophan at the end, this CDR3 is likely a read error. The rearrangement uses TRBV12-3 or TRBV12-4 and TRBJ1-5, with D perhaps TRBD1 (5 bases). V lost 0 bases, J lost 4 bases, and 10 bases lay in between. The length of the CDR3 is 15 residues. CDR3 sequence (DNA): TGTGCCAGCAGTTTAGCGTTGACAGATAATCAGCCCCAGCATTCT. Translating gives CASSLALTDNQPQHS.

By its share, this clonotype is medium-sized. The chain recombines TRBV7-2 with TRBJ2-6; D is undetermined. V lost 10 bases and J lost 0, with 10 bases in between. The CDR3 is made up of 14 amino acids. CDR1 and CDR2 from the germline V gene are SGHTA and FQGNSA. The CDR3 DNA reads TGTGCCACCGAAACCAACTCTGGGGCCAACGTCCTGACTTTC. Its translation: CATETNSGANVLTF.

This clonotype was seen only a few times. The rearrangement uses TRBV25-1 and TRBJ1-3; 9 nucleotides line up with TRBD1. The ends lost 6 bases at V and 7 bases at J; junction bases unmatched: 13. From germline, CDR1 is MGHDK and CDR2 SYGVNS. The CDR3 covers 16 residues. CDR3 DNA sequence: TGTGCCAGCAGCAAATCCCGGGACAGGGTTTCGAACACCATATATTTT. Translating gives CASSKSRDRVSNTIYF.

This clonotype was seen ten or more times. The chain recombines TRBV27 with TRBJ1-5; D gene unclear. The CDR3 covers 9 residues. CDR1 and CDR2 from the germline V gene are MNHEY and SMNVEV (reference sequence). V was cut by 7 bases and J by 5 bases, with 0 bases left in between. The CDR3 sequence is CASNQPQHF. In nucleotides, the CDR3 is TGTGCCAGCAATCAGCCCCAGCATTTT.